The clone carrying this T cell receptor beta chain was detected only once. Assay: immunoSEQ multiplex PCR; the TCRdb copy retains only in-frame clones and omits some. This sample has approximately 360,000 clones, with more than 80% found just once. The data originate from a study of blood T cell repertoires in COVID-19. At the level of the study: PBMCs, B-cell-depleted T cells, or T cells provided the cDNA or gDNA that made up the material.

This TCR derives from a man aged 35-49 years with acute or convalescent COVID-19. The sequenced sample consisted of peripheral blood.

The CDR3 sequence is CASSVLSGSADTQYF. The CDR3 DNA reads TGTGCCAGCAGCGTACTCTCGGGGAGCGCAGATACGCAGTATTTT. The J gene is TRBJ2-3, the V gene TRBV7-9; a weak D match, TRBD2 (5 bases). The CDR3 sequence is 15 residues long. V was trimmed by 5 bases and J by 4 bases, leaving 16 bases between them. Germline CDR1 SEHNR, CDR2 FQNEAQ (reference sequence).